Listed below are T cell receptor beta chains from one sample, sequenced in a study of Ad26.COV2.S vaccination and SARS-CoV-2 variants. Sequenced by immunoSEQ multiplex PCR; TCRdb stores in-frame clones only, minus some. The sample includes about 420,000 clones, approximately 88% of them seen just once. The source was peripheral blood, collected in a trial of Ad26.COV2.S vaccine versus placebo. Receptors were obtained from a person aged 18-60 years who received the Ad26.COV2.S COVID-19 vaccine or a placebo. The CDR3 runs from the conserved cysteine through the conserved F or W. D genes are given only for firm matches. Rows give clone size only sometimes, using once, few, many, or a class for an expanded clone.

d_gene: NA; abundance: NA; j_gene: TRBJ1-5; v_gene: TRBV3-1/TRBV3-2; CDR3nt: TGTGCCAGCAGCCAAGGAAGAGCTAGCAATCAGCCCCAGCATTTT; CDR3aa: CASSQGRASNQPQHF
d_gene: NA; abundance: NA; j_gene: TRBJ2-1; v_gene: TRBV5-1; CDR3nt: TGCGCCAGCAGCTTGGGACGGGAGCAGTTCTTC; CDR3aa: CASSLGREQFF
d_gene: TRBD1; abundance: NA; j_gene: TRBJ1-1; v_gene: TRBV25-1; CDR3nt: TGTGCCAGCAGTGAGTCTCCCTACACAGGGGTTACTGAAGCTTTCTTT; CDR3aa: CASSESPYTGVTEAFF
d_gene: NA; abundance: NA; j_gene: TRBJ2-1; v_gene: TRBV6-5; CDR3nt: TGTGCCAGCAGCCCCGATGGGACGGGGTACAATGAGCAGTTCTTC; CDR3aa: CASSPDGTGYNEQFF
d_gene: NA; abundance: NA; j_gene: TRBJ1-2; v_gene: TRBV5-6; CDR3nt: TGTGCCAGCAATTCGGCGAGCTATGGCTACACCTTC; CDR3aa: CASNSASYGYTF
d_gene: NA; abundance: NA; j_gene: TRBJ2-7; v_gene: TRBV6-2/TRBV6-3; CDR3nt: TGTGCCAGCAGTTACTCGATGTGGCTGCCCACCTACGAGCAGTACTTC; CDR3aa: CASSYSMWLPTYEQYF
d_gene: TRBD1; abundance: NA; j_gene: TRBJ2-1; v_gene: TRBV19; CDR3nt: TGTGCCAGTAGTATTACAGGGGGCGGGTACAATGAGCAGTTCTTC; CDR3aa: CASSITGGGYNEQFF
d_gene: TRBD1; abundance: NA; j_gene: TRBJ2-1; v_gene: TRBV11-3; CDR3nt: TGTGCCAGCAGCTTACGACAGGGCCCCTACAATGAGCAGTTCTTC; CDR3aa: CASSLRQGPYNEQFF
d_gene: NA; abundance: NA; j_gene: TRBJ1-2; v_gene: TRBV25-1; CDR3nt: TGTGCCAGCGCCAAGGGACGGGGCTACACCTTC; CDR3aa: CASAKGRGYTF
d_gene: NA; abundance: NA; j_gene: TRBJ1-4; v_gene: TRBV7-9; CDR3nt: TGTGCCAGCAGCTTAAACTTAGGGGGAACAACTAATGAAAAACTGTTTTTT; CDR3aa: CASSLNLGGTTNEKLFF
d_gene: NA; abundance: NA; j_gene: TRBJ1-5; v_gene: TRBV4-1; CDR3nt: TGCGCCAGCAGCCAAGAAAGAGGGGAGCAGATACACAATCAGCCCCAGCATTTT; CDR3aa: CASSQERGEQIHNQPQHF
d_gene: TRBD1; abundance: NA; j_gene: TRBJ1-2; v_gene: TRBV7-2; CDR3nt: TGTGCCAGCAGCCTTCGACGAGGGGGCAACTACTATGGCTACACCTTC; CDR3aa: CASSLRRGGNYYGYTF
d_gene: NA; abundance: once; j_gene: TRBJ2-1; v_gene: TRBV7-2; CDR3nt: TGTGCCAGCAGCTTAGTGGAGTCGGACAATGAGCAGTTCTTC; CDR3aa: CASSLVESDNEQFF
d_gene: NA; abundance: NA; j_gene: TRBJ1-3; v_gene: TRBV28; CDR3nt: TGTGCCAGCAGTTTCGTTATCGGGGGCTCTGGAAACACCATATATTTT; CDR3aa: CASSFVIGGSGNTIYF
d_gene: NA; abundance: once; j_gene: TRBJ2-3; v_gene: TRBV4-1; CDR3nt: TGCGCCAGCAGCCAAGTAATGCAAAACACAGATACGCAGTATTTT; CDR3aa: CASSQVMQNTDTQYF
d_gene: TRBD1; abundance: NA; j_gene: TRBJ2-7; v_gene: TRBV30; CDR3nt: TGTGCCGGACAGGGGGTAAGGGACGAGCAGTACTTC; CDR3aa: CAGQGVRDEQYF
d_gene: NA; abundance: NA; j_gene: TRBJ2-2; v_gene: TRBV6-2/TRBV6-3; CDR3nt: TGTGCCAGCAGTAGACCCGACCGGGACACCGGGGAGCTGTTTTTT; CDR3aa: CASSRPDRDTGELFF
d_gene: NA; abundance: NA; j_gene: TRBJ2-1; v_gene: TRBV28; CDR3nt: TGTGCCAGCAGTCCTACAAACAGGGTAAATGAGCAGTTCTTC; CDR3aa: CASSPTNRVNEQFF
d_gene: NA; abundance: NA; j_gene: TRBJ2-1; v_gene: TRBV5-5; CDR3nt: TGTGCCAGCGGGGGTTCGTATAGCTCCTACAATGAGCAGTTCTTC; CDR3aa: CASGGSYSSYNEQFF
d_gene: NA; abundance: NA; j_gene: TRBJ2-1; v_gene: TRBV10-3; CDR3nt: TGTGCCATCGGGGGAGCCAACAATGAGCAGTTCTTC; CDR3aa: CAIGGANNEQFF
d_gene: TRBD2; abundance: NA; j_gene: TRBJ2-4; v_gene: TRBV6-5; CDR3nt: TGTGCCAGCAGAGCCGGGGGGGAGGCCAAAAACATTCAGTACTTC; CDR3aa: CASRAGGEAKNIQYF
d_gene: NA; abundance: NA; j_gene: TRBJ1-1; v_gene: TRBV30; CDR3nt: TGTGCCTGGAGTGTATCCGAAAACACTGAAGCTTTCTTT; CDR3aa: CAWSVSENTEAFF
d_gene: TRBD2; abundance: NA; j_gene: TRBJ2-5; v_gene: TRBV9; CDR3nt: TGTGCCAGCAGCGTAGGACTAGCGGGGGAGGAGACCCAGTACTTC; CDR3aa: CASSVGLAGEETQYF
d_gene: NA; abundance: NA; j_gene: TRBJ2-1; v_gene: TRBV6-2/TRBV6-3; CDR3nt: TGTGCCAGCAGTTACCCCTCCTCCCAAACAGGTGATGAGCAGTTCTTC; CDR3aa: CASSYPSSQTGDEQFF